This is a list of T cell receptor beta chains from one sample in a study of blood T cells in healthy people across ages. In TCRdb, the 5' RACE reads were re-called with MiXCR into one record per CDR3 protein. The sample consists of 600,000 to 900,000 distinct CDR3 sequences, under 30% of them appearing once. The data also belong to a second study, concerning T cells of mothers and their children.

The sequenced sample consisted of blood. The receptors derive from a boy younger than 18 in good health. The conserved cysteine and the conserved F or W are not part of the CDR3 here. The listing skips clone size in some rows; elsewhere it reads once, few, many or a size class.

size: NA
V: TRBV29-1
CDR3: SVAGGSRYYGYT

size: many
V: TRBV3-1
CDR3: ASSQGGIQY

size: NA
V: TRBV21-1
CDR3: ASSKEQETQY

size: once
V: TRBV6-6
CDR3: ASSYSNPSMTEAF

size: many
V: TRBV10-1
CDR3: ASSEGFGTEAF

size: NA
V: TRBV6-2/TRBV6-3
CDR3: ASRLPTSGGPDEQF

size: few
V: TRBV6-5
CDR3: ASSYRQADTQY

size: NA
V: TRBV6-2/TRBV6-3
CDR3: ASSYSSTGGASYEQY

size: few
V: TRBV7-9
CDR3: ASSLASGATYEQY

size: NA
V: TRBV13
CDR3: ASSFQRGRETQY

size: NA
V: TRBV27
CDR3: ANSWGLMNTEAF

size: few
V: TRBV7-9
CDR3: ASSLGKGQAGGYT

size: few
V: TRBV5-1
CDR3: ASSLIQGVVGYT

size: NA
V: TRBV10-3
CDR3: AISESSRGATDTQY

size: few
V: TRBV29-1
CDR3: SVVGQLGLKETQY

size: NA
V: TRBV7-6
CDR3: ASSRPLAGGHNEQF

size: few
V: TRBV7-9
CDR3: ASSSTGGAADTQY

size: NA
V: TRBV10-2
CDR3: ASSESGAFNEKLF

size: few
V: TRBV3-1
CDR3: ASSREGARNEKLF

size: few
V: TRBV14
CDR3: ASSQLGARGYT

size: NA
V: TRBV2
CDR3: ASRLTTGGREAF

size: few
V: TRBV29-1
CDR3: SVSDRVGKNIQY

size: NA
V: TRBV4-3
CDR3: ASSQVGVTGAYEQY

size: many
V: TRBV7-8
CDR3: ASSLAGSEKLF

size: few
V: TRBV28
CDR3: ASSFFGGPLSEQF

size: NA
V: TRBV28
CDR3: ASSSMDRAPNQPQH

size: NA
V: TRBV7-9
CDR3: ASSTSGASNQPQH

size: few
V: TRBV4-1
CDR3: ASSSRGTVN

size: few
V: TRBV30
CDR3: AWHRGGTDTQY